This TCR beta chain was recovered during a study of PD-L1 blockade in urothelial cancer. Study details: Once treatment had started, blood was analyzed at 3 weeks (second dose) and again at 6 weeks. Overall study results and limits: Pretreatment peripheral blood TCR clonality that fell below the median predicted better survival among the patients studied. Tumor-associated clones in blood expanded more at 3 weeks in durable-benefit patients.

The CDR3 runs 17 residues. CDR1 is SGHRS, CDR2 YFSETQ, per germline. With 0 bases clipped from V and 9 bases from J, the junction kept 13 bases outside the gene matches. About this clone: What it binds is not known.

The repertoire was sequenced with immunoSEQ multiplex PCR; TCRdb's copy has only in-frame clones and lacks some. The repertoire holds 65,000 to 80,000 clones, with roughly 84% as singletons. V is TRBV5-1 and J is TRBJ2-7; TRBD2 agrees at 12 bases. The receptor was derived from a man aged 65-85 years with urothelial cancer. The sequenced sample was PBMCs, obtained around atezolizumab (anti-PD-L1) treatment. CDR3 residues: CASSLDGLAGSGIGQYF. The CDR3 nucleotides read TGCGCCAGCAGCTTGGACGGACTAGCGGGATCCGGCATCGGGCAGTACTTC.